This TCR beta chain was captured by sequencing in a study of blood T cell repertoires in COVID-19. For the study at large: The cDNA or gDNA used as material had been derived from T cells, B-cell-depleted T cells, or PBMCs.

Some clones are missing from TCRdb's copy, which holds only in-frame ones; the method was immunoSEQ multiplex PCR. Of around 72,000 clones detected, about 89% appear once; the ten largest clones hold approximately 8%. The CDR3 loop spans 14 amino acids. Germline CDR1 and CDR2: GTSNPN and SVGIG (reference sequence). V gave up 4 bases and J gave up 3 bases; unmatched junction bases: 9. The sample comprised peripheral blood. This clonotype was sampled from a man aged 50 to 59 with active COVID-19. The chain joins TRBV30 to TRBJ2-7; TRBD1 agrees at 7 bases. The CDR3 protein is CAWKPTGQHYEQYF. The CDR3 region has the DNA TGTGCCTGGAAGCCAACGGGACAGCACTACGAGCAGTACTTC.